This entry concerns a single T cell receptor (beta chain). Its antigen is unidentified. Germline V CDR1 and CDR2: SGHRS, YFSETQ. Trimming took off 4 bases at V and 1 base at J, with 15 bases between the two ends. CDR3 size: 15 residues. The data stem from a study of response to subunit inactivated influenza vaccine. Study-level results: There was a suggestion from the authors that each seasonal influenza vaccination recruits few new T cells.

TCRdb re-called the RT-PCR reads through MiXCR, storing one row per CDR3 protein. The repertoire has roughly 500,000 distinct CDR3 sequences, approximately 15% of them found once; the top ten carry less than 4%. This sample comprised CD4+ T cells sorted from PBMCs, obtained around 2 years after vaccination. V gene TRBV5-1 combines with J gene TRBJ2-7, with D possibly TRBD2 on 5 matching bases. The origin of this receptor is a man between 50 and 69 years old who received an inactivated influenza vaccine. The CDR3 here is CASSSRGLASYEQYF. The CDR3 region has the DNA TGCGCCAGCAGCAGCCGAGGGCTAGCTTCCTACGAGCAGTACTTC.